Following are 25 T cell receptor beta chains from one sample sequenced in a study of blood T cell repertoires in COVID-19. Repertoires were generated with immunoSEQ multiplex PCR, while TCRdb's copy carries only in-frame clones and drops some. The profile shows fewer than 120,000 clones, about 72% of them singletons. The sequenced material came from peripheral blood. These receptors originate from a woman aged 60-70 years with acute or convalescent COVID-19.

The chain combines TRBV29-1 with TRBJ2-7, with 8 bases that match TRBD2. The junction had 4 bases not matched to a gene; V was cut back by 6 bases and J by 3 bases. Per the germline V gene, CDR1 is SQVTM and CDR2 is ANQGSEA. CDR3 length equals 12 residues. CDR3 in amino acids: CSVRAGDYEQYF. As DNA, the CDR3 is TGCAGCGTACGAGCGGGGGACTACGAGCAGTACTTC.

The chain has TRBV19 and TRBJ1-6; D gene unclear. The CDR3 length is 19 residues. Deletions cut 4 bases from V and 1 base from J, with 20 bases between. The germline gives CDR1 LNHDA, CDR2 SQIVND (reference sequence). CDR3 coding DNA: TGTGCCAGTAGTACTACAGTAATAATCTCAGGATCCTATAATTCACCCCTCCACTTT. This encodes CASSTTVIISGSYNSPLHF.

The chain links TRBV29-1 to TRBJ2-1; the D is unclear. V lost 4 bases to trimming and J lost 5 bases, with 6 bases between them. The V gene's germline CDR1 is SQVTM and CDR2 ANQGSEA. This CDR3 has 11 residues. The CDR3 DNA follows: TGCAGCGTTGCACAGAACAATGAGCAGTTCTTC. Its protein is CSVAQNNEQFF.

This chain links TRBV4-2 with TRBJ2-7; perhaps TRBD1 as D (5 bases). Germline loops: CDR1 LGHNA, CDR2 YNFKEQ. Between the trimmed V and J ends, which lost 0 bases and 2 bases, there was a span of 17 bases. The CDR3 spans 17 residues. The CDR3 protein is CASSQESRARGTYEQYF. In DNA, the CDR3 is TGTGCCAGCAGCCAAGAAAGTAGGGCAAGGGGTACCTACGAGCAGTACTTC.

The chain couples TRBV27 to TRBJ2-3; 7 nucleotides align to TRBD1. The CDR3 runs 15 residues. V gave up 5 bases and J gave up 4 bases; unmatched junction bases: 9. Looked up from germline, CDR1 is MNHEY and CDR2 is SMNVEV (reference sequence). In DNA form, the CDR3 reads TGTGCCAGCAGTCTCGACAGGGTAAGGGCAGATACGCAGTATTTT. Translated, it gives CASSLDRVRADTQYF.

The rearrangement links TRBV7-3 to TRBJ2-5; 11 bases align to TRBD2. Looked up from germline, CDR1 is SGHTA and CDR2 is FQGTGA. V lost 5 bases and J lost 2; bases outside the gene matches: 1. The CDR3 contains 14 residues. The CDR3 DNA follows: TGTGCCAGCAGCCCTAGCGGGGGGCAAGAGACCCAGTACTTC. Translated, it gives CASSPSGGQETQYF.

The V call is TRBV5-6, the J call TRBJ2-2, with unresolved D. Between the trimmed V and J ends, which lost 3 bases and 2 bases, there was a span of 17 bases. This CDR3 contains 17 residues. Germline CDR1 and CDR2: SGHDT and YYEEEE. CDR3 protein: CASSSEAVALNTGELFF. CDR3 DNA: TGTGCCAGCAGCTCCGAGGCGGTAGCCTTAAACACCGGGGAGCTGTTTTTT.

This clone was found many times. Within the sample, other DNA sequences also encode this same CDR3. The chain recombines TRBV9 with TRBJ2-5; 11 bases fit TRBD2. Germline V gene data show CDR1 as SGDLS and CDR2 as YYNGEE. The V gene end was trimmed by 4 bases and the J gene end by 5 bases; junction bases not matched to a gene: 13. The CDR3 runs to 17 residues. DNA of the CDR3: TGTGCCAGCAGCCCGGGGGGGGCTAGCGGGGGGCGGGAGACCCAGTACTTC. Translating gives CASSPGGASGGRETQYF.

This chain joins TRBV12-3 or TRBV12-4 and TRBJ2-5; no clear D gene. The V gene lost 2 bases and the J gene lost 2 bases, with 6 bases spanning the gap. The CDR3 length is 13 residues. CDR3 bases: TGTGCCAGCAGTTTAATTCTGCAAGAGACCCAGTACTTC. Its translation is CASSLILQETQYF.

V gene TRBV5-1 combines with J gene TRBJ2-1; 7 bases agree with TRBD2. The CDR3 spans 17 residues. The ends lost 4 bases at V and 0 bases at J; junction bases unmatched: 10. Per germline, CDR1 SGHRS and CDR2 YFSETQ. CDR3 nucleotide sequence: TGCGCCAGCAGCCACAGGAGCGGGGCCAGCTCCTACAATGAGCAGTTCTTC. Translation: CASSHRSGASSYNEQFF.

This clone was detected once. The chain combines TRBV6-5 with TRBJ2-1; D remains unclear. V was pared by 7 bases and J by 10 bases, with 20 bases between. CDR1 is MNHEY, CDR2 SVGAGI, per germline. This CDR3 has 14 residues. This chain's CDR3 is CASMISAVSQEQFF. The CDR3 DNA reads TGTGCCAGCATGATCAGCGCTGTCTCCCAAGAGCAGTTCTTC.

The chain employs TRBV6-6 and TRBJ1-1; no definite D call. CDR1 and CDR2 from the germline V gene are MNHNY and SVGAGI (reference sequence). V was trimmed by 7 bases and J by 1 base, leaving 10 bases between them. The CDR3 has 13 residues. The CDR3 DNA follows: TGTGCCAGCACCCACCCAGGGAACACTGAAGCTTTCTTT. This sequence encodes CASTHPGNTEAFF.

J is TRBJ2-5 and V is TRBV11-2; the D gene is possibly TRBD2 (6 bases). Trimming removed 3 bases from V and 5 bases from J, with 13 bases in between. In germline, CDR1 is SGHAT, CDR2 FQNNGV. The CDR3 spans 14 residues. CDR3 region: CASSFLTRSETQYF. As DNA, the CDR3 is TGTGCCAGCAGCTTCCTGACTAGATCGGAGACCCAGTACTTC.

The chain recombines TRBV5-5 with TRBJ1-6; no reliable D call. The CDR3 sequence is 15 residues long. The ends were cut back, 0 bases at V and 8 bases at J, with 12 bases in the middle. Germline V gene data show CDR1 as SGHKS and CDR2 as YYEKEE (reference sequence). The CDR3 reads CASSLVTASHSPLHF. CDR3 bases: TGTGCCAGCAGCTTGGTAACAGCAAGTCATTCACCCCTCCACTTT.

This sequence joins TRBV6-1 and TRBJ1-2; 10 nucleotides agree with TRBD1. The CDR3 length is 15 residues. V shed 0 bases and J 10 bases; nucleotides not matched to a gene: 8. CDR1 and CDR2 (germline): MNHNS, SASEGT. The CDR3 is CASSEAKGTGAFYTF. CDR3 coding DNA: TGTGCCAGCAGTGAAGCTAAAGGGACAGGGGCTTTCTACACCTTC.

This chain links TRBV18 with TRBJ2-5, with TRBD1 matching 12 bases. J gave up 5 bases and V 5 bases, and 12 bases lay outside the gene matches. The CDR3 loop spans 17 amino acids. The V gene's germline CDR1 is KGHSH and CDR2 LQKENI. CDR3 in DNA: TGTGCCAGCTCAGCTTACGTCGGGACAGGGGGCGTTGAGACCCAGTACTTC. It is translated as CASSAYVGTGGVETQYF.

V usage is TRBV6-2 or TRBV6-3 and J usage is TRBJ1-6; D remains ambiguous. V was trimmed by 3 bases and J by 7 bases, leaving 7 bases between them. Germline V gene data show CDR1 as MNHEY and CDR2 as SVGEGT. The CDR3 length is 13 residues. The chain's CDR3 is CASSYLINSPLHF. The DNA for the CDR3 is TGTGCCAGCAGTTATCTTATAAATTCACCCCTCCACTTT.

The chain links TRBV27 to TRBJ1-5, with D hard to call. The length of the CDR3 is 16 residues. The V and J ends lost 0 bases and 3 bases respectively, with 12 bases between them. CDR1 MNHEY and CDR2 SMNVEV come from the germline V gene (reference sequence). The chain's CDR3 is CASSLSRGLDNQPQHF. CDR3 DNA sequence: TGTGCCAGCAGTTTATCTAGAGGGTTGGACAATCAGCCCCAGCATTTT.

This clone has more than one count but fewer than ten. This chain links TRBV30 with TRBJ2-7; 8 bases line up with TRBD1. V lost 6 bases, J lost 3 bases, and 1 base stayed unmatched. Germline V gene sequence: CDR1 GTSNPN, CDR2 SVGIG (reference sequence). The CDR3 is 11 residues long. The CDR3 sequence: CACTGGYEQYF. The CDR3 DNA reads TGTGCCTGCACAGGGGGCTACGAGCAGTACTTC.

V is TRBV5-4 and J is TRBJ2-5; maybe TRBD1 (5 bases). The V gene lost 1 base and the J gene lost 5 bases, with 9 bases spanning the gap. Germline V gives CDR1 SGHNT, CDR2 YYREEE (reference sequence). This CDR3 is built from 13 residues. The CDR3 is CASSLTGEETQYF. CDR3 in DNA: TGTGCCAGCAGCTTGACAGGCGAGGAGACCCAGTACTTC.

The chain links TRBV2 to TRBJ2-7, with TRBD1 matching over 7 bases. V shed 7 bases, J shed 7 bases, and the junction held 4 bases outside the gene matches. Germline V gene lookup returns CDR1 SNHLY and CDR2 FYNNEI. This CDR3 has 11 residues. Here the CDR3 reads CASMQGVEQYF. In DNA, the CDR3 is TGTGCCAGCATGCAGGGGGTAGAGCAGTACTTC.

J is TRBJ1-1 and V is TRBV29-1; TRBD1 agrees at 9 bases. This CDR3 has 13 amino acids. With V trimmed by 6 bases and J by 5 bases, 7 bases remained unmatched. Germline V gene lookup returns CDR1 SQVTM and CDR2 ANQGSEA. CDR3 bases: TGCAGCGTAGGACAGGGGCAAGGGACTGAAGCTTTCTTT. Translation gives CSVGQGQGTEAFF.

The chain has TRBV5-4 and TRBJ2-3; possible D gene TRBD2, 5 bases. CDR1 SGHNT and CDR2 YYREEE come from the germline V gene (reference sequence). Trimming cost V 4 bases and J 6 bases, with 12 bases left between them. The CDR3 runs 13 residues. CDR3 coding DNA: TGTGCCAGCAGCCTGGACTGGGCGGATACGCAGTATTTT. Its translation is CASSLDWADTQYF.

The genes are TRBV5-1 and TRBJ2-2; the D is unclear. The CDR3 consists of 14 residues. The germline gives CDR1 SGHRS, CDR2 YFSETQ. Trimming shortened V by 4 bases and J by 5 bases, and 12 bases separated the two germline ends. The CDR3 region is CASSLEQTTGELFF. The CDR3 DNA sequence: TGCGCCAGCAGCCTAGAGCAGACGACCGGGGAGCTGTTTTTT.

The V and J genes are TRBV5-1 and TRBJ1-3; TRBD1 matches at 10 bases. V lost 5 bases, J lost 2 bases, and 4 bases stayed unmatched. The germline V gene has CDR1 SGHRS and CDR2 YFSETQ. This CDR3 contains 15 residues. The DNA of the CDR3 is TGCGCCAGCAGTGCAGGACAGGGGGCTGGAAACACCATATATTTT. Translation: CASSAGQGAGNTIYF. Combining the CDR3 with reference TRBV5-1 and TRBJ1-3 gives the whole variable domain KAGVTQTPRYLIKTRGQQVTLSCSPISGHRSVSWYQQTPGQGLQFLFEYFSETQRNKGNFPGRFSGRQFSNSRSEMNVSTLELGDSALYLCASSAGQGAGNTIYFGEGSWLTVV.